This TCR beta chain was captured by sequencing in a study of regulatory T cells in long-lasting Graves disease. Time point defined: newly diagnosed GD, antithyroid drugs for less than 3 months. PBMCs were the source of the RNA used for TCR sequencing. This clonotype was seen repeatedly, ten times or more. Relying on iRepertoire HTBI primers and Arm-PCR of CDR3 regions, the team built TCR beta libraries. TCRdb re-analysed the multiplex PCR reads in MiXCR, keeping a single row per CDR3 protein. The data show hundreds of thousands of distinct CDR3 sequences, 12% seen once. The CDR3 has 13 residues. Deletions cut 6 bases from V and 2 bases from J, with 10 bases between. Germline values: CDR1 MNHNS, CDR2 SASEGT. These data also formed part of another study, on T cells in Graves' hyperthyroidism and ophthalmopathy. That paper notes: Researchers ran a first-round RT-PCR on the TCR CDR3 using the HTBI primer set.

The sequenced sample was peripheral blood mononuclear cells (PBMCs), obtained at new diagnosis, from a patient treated with antithyroid drugs. The receptor was isolated from a woman aged 30 to 39 with Graves disease. The V gene is TRBV6-1, the J gene TRBJ1-1; tentatively, D is TRBD1 (5 bases). The CDR3 is CASRSQENTEAFF. The DNA for the CDR3 is TGTGCCAGCAGATCACAGGAAAACACTGAAGCTTTCTTT.